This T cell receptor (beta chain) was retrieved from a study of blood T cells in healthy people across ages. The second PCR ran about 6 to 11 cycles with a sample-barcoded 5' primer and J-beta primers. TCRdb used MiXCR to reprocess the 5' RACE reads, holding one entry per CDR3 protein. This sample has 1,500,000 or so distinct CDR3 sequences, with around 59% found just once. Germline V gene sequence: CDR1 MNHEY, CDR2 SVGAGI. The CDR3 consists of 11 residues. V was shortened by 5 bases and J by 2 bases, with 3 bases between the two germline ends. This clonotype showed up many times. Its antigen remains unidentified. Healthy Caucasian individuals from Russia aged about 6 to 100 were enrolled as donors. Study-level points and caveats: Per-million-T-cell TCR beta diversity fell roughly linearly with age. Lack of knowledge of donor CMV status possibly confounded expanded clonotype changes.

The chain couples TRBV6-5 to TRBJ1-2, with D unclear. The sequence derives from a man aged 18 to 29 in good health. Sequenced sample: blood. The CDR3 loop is CASSDNYGYTF. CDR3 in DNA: TGTGCCAGCAGTGACAACTATGGCTACACCTTC.